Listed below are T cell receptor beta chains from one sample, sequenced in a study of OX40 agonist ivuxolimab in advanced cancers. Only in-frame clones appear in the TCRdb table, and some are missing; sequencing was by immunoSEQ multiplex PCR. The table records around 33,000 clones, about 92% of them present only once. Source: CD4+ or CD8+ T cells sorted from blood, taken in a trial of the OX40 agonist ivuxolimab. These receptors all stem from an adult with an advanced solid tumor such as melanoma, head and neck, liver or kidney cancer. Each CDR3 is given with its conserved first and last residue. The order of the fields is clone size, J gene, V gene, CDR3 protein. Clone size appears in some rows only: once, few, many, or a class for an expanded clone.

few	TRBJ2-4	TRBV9	CASSVGAGEGSIQYF
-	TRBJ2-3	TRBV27	CASRGHATDTQYF
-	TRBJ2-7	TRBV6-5	CASSSGQPAGRQYF
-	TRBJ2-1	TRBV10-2	CASSRGGLTNEQFF
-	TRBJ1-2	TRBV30	CAWDRNYGYTF
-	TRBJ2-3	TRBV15	CATSRDRRTDTQYF
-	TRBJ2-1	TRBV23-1	CASSHQRQGAKHEQFF
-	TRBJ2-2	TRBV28	CASTREDTGELFF
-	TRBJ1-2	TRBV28	CASSRPGQGFYGYTF
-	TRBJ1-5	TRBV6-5	CASSYGRGNQPQHF
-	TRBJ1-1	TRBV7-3	CASSLSWNTEAFF
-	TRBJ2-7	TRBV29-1	CSVEEGTGVNEQYF
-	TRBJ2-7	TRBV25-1	CASSSPRLDSYEQYF